This TCR beta chain was identified during a study of cytomegalovirus exposure and HLA in healthy donors. The length of the CDR3 is 15 residues. Germline V lookup: CDR1 SEHNR, CDR2 FQNEAQ (reference sequence). V gave up 5 bases and J gave up 6 bases; unmatched junction bases: 9. This clone was observed a handful of times. The PCR was carried out with 60 Vbeta primers and 13 Jbeta primers. In the original workflow: An analysis that came later counted 70 million to 100 million unique TCR beta chains, about 10 million shared. Assay: immunoSEQ multiplex PCR; the TCRdb copy retains only in-frame clones and omits some. The V and J calls and clone size are taken from that table; D and trimming were inferred from the DNA. The table has more than 100,000 clones, roughly 9% seen once.

The chain links TRBV7-9 to TRBJ2-1, with 8 bases fitting TRBD1. The source of this sequence is a woman between 40 and 55 years old in good health and CMV-seropositive. Sequenced input: PBMCs. The CDR3 region is CASSQGQGQANEQFF. CDR3 sequence (DNA): TGTGCCAGCAGCCAAGGACAGGGTCAGGCCAATGAGCAGTTCTTC.